The 20 T cell receptor beta chains listed next were all sequenced from one sample in a study of identical twins. TCRdb re-called the 5' RACE reads with MiXCR, one entry per CDR3 protein. The sample shows about 220,000 distinct CDR3 sequences, around 7.6% of them seen only once. A further study also used this sample, focusing on yellow fever vaccine responses in identical twins.

Sample: CD8+ T cells sorted from blood. These receptors all come from a young woman in good health.

This rearrangement joins TRBV12-3 or TRBV12-4 to TRBJ2-7; D gene unclear. The V and J ends lost 5 bases and 0 bases respectively, with 5 bases between them. The CDR3 length is 12 residues. CDR3 residues: CASSPNSYEQYV. The CDR3 DNA sequence: TGTGCCAGCAGTCCAAACTCCTACGAGCAGTACGTC.

The rearrangement uses TRBV29-1 and TRBJ2-7, with 11 bases that match TRBD2. The germline V gene encodes CDR1 SQVTM and CDR2 ANQGSEA. After removal of 1 base from V and 0 bases from J, the junction contained 11 bases not matched to a gene. The CDR3 runs to 18 residues. CDR3 loop: CSVEGQAQTSGSSYEQYF. The CDR3 nucleotides read TGCAGCGTTGAAGGACAGGCCCAAACTAGCGGGAGCTCCTACGAGCAGTACTTC.

Only a few counts were recorded for this clonotype. The chain employs TRBV9 and TRBJ2-1; D ambiguous. The V end was cut by 0 bases, the J end by 0 bases, with 10 bases between. This CDR3 has 16 residues. CDR1 and CDR2 (germline): SGDLS, YYNGEE. CDR3 DNA sequence: TGTGCCAGCAGCGTAGATTCTGCAAGCTCCTACAATGAGCAGTTCTTC. Translation gives CASSVDSASSYNEQFF.

The chain has TRBV6-4 and TRBJ2-1; 10 positions agree with TRBD2. V was clipped by 5 bases and J by 6 bases; unmatched bases: 13. Per germline, CDR1 MRHNA and CDR2 SNTAGT. The length of the CDR3 is 17 residues. The CDR3 DNA is TGTGCCAGCAGTCTCCTACCCCTAGCGGGAGAAGGCAATGAGCAGTTCTTC. The encoded protein is CASSLLPLAGEGNEQFF.

This clonotype was counted many times. J is TRBJ2-7 and V is TRBV3-1; 12 bases match TRBD2. After removal of 1 base from V and 2 bases from J, the junction contained 3 bases not matched to a gene. The CDR3 consists of 16 residues. Germline loops: CDR1 LGHDT, CDR2 YNNKEL (reference sequence). The CDR3 nucleotides are TGTGCCAGCAGCCAAGGCGCTAGCGGGAGGGCCTACGAGCAGTACTTC. Translating gives CASSQGASGRAYEQYF.

Remarks on this clonotype: A much larger clone lies a single base off, so this may be a read error. The chain joins TRBV4-1 to TRBJ2-3; TRBD1 matches 9 bases. V was clipped by 9 bases and J by 2 bases; unmatched bases: 6. This CDR3 has 14 amino acids. From germline, CDR1 is MGHRA and CDR2 YSYEKL. The CDR3 region is CASTGTGHTDTQYF. The CDR3 DNA sequence: TGCGCCAGTACCGGGACAGGGCACACAGATACGCAGTATTTT.

At least ten counts were recorded for this clonotype. The gene calls are TRBV9 and TRBJ2-2, with D possibly being TRBD2 (7 bases). From germline, CDR1 is SGDLS and CDR2 YYNGEE. The V and J ends lost 2 bases and 3 bases respectively, with 20 bases between them. CDR3 length equals 18 residues. The CDR3 region has the DNA TGTGCCAGCAGCGTCATAGGGGGGGAAAAGGGCTACACCGGGGAGCTGTTTTTT. Its translation is CASSVIGGEKGYTGELFF.

The CDR3 is CSAPALGDYEQYF. The CDR3 region has the DNA TGCAGTGCCCCGGCACTAGGGGACTACGAGCAGTACTTC. The chain combines TRBV20-1 with TRBJ2-7, with D perhaps matching TRBD1 or TRBD2 (5 bases each). V gave up 6 bases and J gave up 3 bases, with 15 bases separating them. The CDR3 has 13 amino acids. The germline V gene has CDR1 DFQATT and CDR2 SNEGSKA (reference sequence).

This clonotype was seen a few times. This rearrangement joins TRBV12-3 or TRBV12-4 to TRBJ2-7; D possibly matches TRBD1 or TRBD2 (5 bases each). With 7 bases removed from V and 9 bases from J, the gap between germline ends came to 25 bases. The CDR3 is 15 amino acids. The CDR3 nucleotides read TGTGCCAGCACTCAGGCCCTCGGGACCCCTCTTGTGCAGTACTTC. Translating gives CASTQALGTPLVQYF.

The chain is built from TRBV27 and TRBJ2-1, with no clear D. Germline lookup yields CDR1 MNHEY and CDR2 SMNVEV (reference sequence). This CDR3 contains 16 residues. V was trimmed by 6 bases and J by 2 bases, leaving 17 bases between them. In nucleotides, the CDR3 is TGTGCCAGCAGCCCCGGTGCGACGCTCGCCTACAATGAGCAGTTCTTC. Amino acids: CASSPGATLAYNEQFF.

This rearrangement joins TRBV27 to TRBJ2-5, with a possible D match to TRBD1 (6 bases). Trimming cost V 2 bases and J 1 base, with 17 bases left between them. Germline V lookup: CDR1 MNHEY, CDR2 SMNVEV (reference sequence). CDR3 length: 17 amino acids. The CDR3 here is CASSLRWAGVGQETQYF. CDR3 sequence (DNA): TGTGCCAGCAGTTTACGGTGGGCAGGGGTTGGCCAAGAGACCCAGTACTTC.

This sequence joins TRBV20-1 and TRBJ1-5, with D unclear. This CDR3 is 14 amino acids long. V lost 0 bases and J 2 bases, leaving 8 bases between the germline ends. Germline lookup yields CDR1 DFQATT and CDR2 SNEGSKA (reference sequence). This CDR3 reads CSARDFGGNQPQHF. CDR3 nucleotide sequence: TGCAGTGCTAGAGATTTCGGGGGCAATCAGCCCCAGCATTTT.

The chain combines TRBV15 with TRBJ2-3; TRBD2 might be the D (6 bases). V shed 6 bases and J shed 2 bases, with 15 bases lying between them. Germline assignment: CDR1 LNHNV and CDR2 YYDKDF (reference sequence). CDR3 size: 15 residues. The CDR3 loop is CATRGDSRSTDTQYF. CDR3 bases: TGTGCCACCAGAGGGGACTCCCGCTCCACAGATACGCAGTATTTT.

The sample holds a few counts of this clonotype. This chain joins TRBV27 and TRBJ2-5, with 7 bases identical to TRBD1. V was pared by 6 bases and J by 2 bases, with 12 bases of the junction left unmatched. CDR1 is MNHEY, CDR2 SMNVEV, per germline (reference sequence). The CDR3 has 16 residues. The chain's CDR3 is CASRFTGEYGQETQYF. In DNA, the CDR3 is TGTGCCAGCAGATTTACAGGGGAGTATGGGCAAGAGACCCAGTACTTC.

This clonotype is medium-sized (0.01 to 0.1%). The genes are TRBV20-1 and TRBJ2-1, with D unresolved. The CDR3 totals 13 residues. Deletions cut 1 base from V and 5 bases from J, with 9 bases between. In germline, CDR1 is DFQATT, CDR2 SNEGSKA (reference sequence). DNA of the CDR3: TGCAGTGCTAGAGGGGCCGGAGACAATGAGCAGTTCTTC. Translation: CSARGAGDNEQFF.

The chain carries TRBV7-9 and TRBJ2-7, with D perhaps matching TRBD1 (7 bases). V lost 6 bases to trimming and J lost 1 base, with 16 bases between them. Looked up from germline, CDR1 is SEHNR and CDR2 is FQNEAQ (reference sequence). The CDR3 covers 15 residues. CDR3 nucleotides: TGTGCCAGCAGGCCATCTCAGGGGGGTTCCTACGAGCAGTACTTC. It translates to CASRPSQGGSYEQYF.

This clonotype was observed a handful of times. The chain joins TRBV2 to TRBJ2-5; no reliable D call. CDR3 length: 16 residues. Germline CDR1 is SNHLY and CDR2 is FYNNEI. V shed 4 bases and J shed 0 bases, with 15 bases lying between them. CDR3 residues: CASSALSVNYQETQYF. As DNA, the CDR3 is TGTGCCAGCAGTGCTCTGAGCGTGAATTACCAAGAGACCCAGTACTTC.

This clonotype was counted ten times or more. The chain uses TRBV5-5 and TRBJ2-5; D not resolved. V was cut by 6 bases and J by 0 bases, with 15 bases left in between. CDR3 size: 15 residues. CDR1 SGHKS and CDR2 YYEKEE come from the germline V gene (reference sequence). CDR3 protein: CASITGRVYQETQYF. The DNA of the CDR3 is TGTGCCAGCATCACCGGTAGGGTGTACCAAGAGACCCAGTACTTC.

The J gene is TRBJ1-2, the V gene TRBV7-6; D not certain. The ends were cut back, 0 bases at V and 3 bases at J, with 8 bases in the middle. Per the germline V gene, CDR1 is SGHVS and CDR2 is FNYEAQ. The CDR3 loop spans 14 amino acids. The CDR3 DNA follows: TGTGCCAGCAGCTTAGCAGGACGGCACTATGGCTACACCTTC. It is translated as CASSLAGRHYGYTF.

The rearrangement uses TRBV10-3 and TRBJ1-1, with D possibly matching TRBD1 (5 bases). Germline lookup yields CDR1 ENHRY and CDR2 SYGVKD. Trimming cost V 3 bases and J 1 base, with 9 bases left between them. The CDR3 loop spans 14 amino acids. The CDR3 protein is CAISDLGQNTEAFF. Written as DNA, the CDR3 is TGTGCCATCAGTGATTTGGGGCAGAACACTGAAGCTTTCTTT.